This T cell receptor beta chain emerged from a study of cytomegalovirus exposure and HLA in healthy donors. Study-level results: With high specificity and sensitivity, the classifier reportedly diagnosed cytomegalovirus status.

Regarding this clone: The antigen is not known.

Sequenced by immunoSEQ multiplex PCR; TCRdb stores in-frame clones only, minus some. The profile shows fewer than 150,000 clones, around nine tenths of them singletons. The germline V gene has CDR1 MNHEY and CDR2 SMNVEV (reference sequence). There are 15 residues in the CDR3. V lost 8 bases, J lost 1 base, and 17 bases lay in between. The chain uses TRBV27 and TRBJ1-1; no clear D. The source is a woman younger than 30 in good health and CMV-seropositive. What was sequenced was PBMCs. The CDR3 protein is CASAAPGRWNTEAFF. CDR3 nucleotide sequence: TGTGCCAGCGCCGCCCCAGGTCGGTGGAACACTGAAGCTTTCTTT.